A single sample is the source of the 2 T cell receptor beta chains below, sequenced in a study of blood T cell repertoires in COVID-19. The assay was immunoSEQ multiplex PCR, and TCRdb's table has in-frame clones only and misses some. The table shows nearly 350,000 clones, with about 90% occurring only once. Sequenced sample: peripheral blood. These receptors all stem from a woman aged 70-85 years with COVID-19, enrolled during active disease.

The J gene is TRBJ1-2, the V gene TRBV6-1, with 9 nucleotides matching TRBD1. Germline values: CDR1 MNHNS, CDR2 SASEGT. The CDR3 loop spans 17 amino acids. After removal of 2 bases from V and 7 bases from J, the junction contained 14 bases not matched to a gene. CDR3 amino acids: CASSERGPGQGGGGYTF. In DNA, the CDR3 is TGTGCCAGCAGTGAAAGGGGGCCGGGACAGGGAGGTGGTGGCTACACCTTC.

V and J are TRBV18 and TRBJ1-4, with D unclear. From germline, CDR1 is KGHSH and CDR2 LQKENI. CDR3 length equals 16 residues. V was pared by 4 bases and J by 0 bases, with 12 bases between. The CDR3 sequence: CASSRSIVATNEKLFF. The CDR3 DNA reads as TGTGCCAGCTCACGATCAATAGTTGCAACTAATGAAAAACTGTTTTTT.